These 5 T cell receptor beta chains originate from one sample sequenced in a study of OX40 agonist ivuxolimab in advanced cancers. Profiled with immunoSEQ multiplex PCR; TCRdb holds only in-frame clones, not every one. Among around 64,000 clones listed, about 94% were seen once. The sample in question was CD4+ or CD8+ T cells sorted from blood, obtained in a trial of the OX40 agonist ivuxolimab. The origin of the receptors is an adult with an advanced solid tumor such as melanoma, head and neck, liver or kidney cancer.

The gene calls are TRBV27 and TRBJ1-2; tentatively, D is TRBD1 (6 bases). Looked up from germline, CDR1 is MNHEY and CDR2 is SMNVEV (reference sequence). V was pared by 7 bases and J by 0 bases, with 12 bases between. This CDR3 contains 14 residues. The CDR3 here is CASTRGGANYGYTF. CDR3 DNA: TGTGCCAGCACCCGAGGGGGGGCTAACTATGGCTACACCTTC.

The chain combines TRBV7-6 with TRBJ2-3, with D maybe TRBD2 (5 bases). Germline lookup yields CDR1 SGHVS and CDR2 FNYEAQ. The CDR3 runs 13 residues. V lost 2 bases and J lost 3, with 6 bases in between. DNA for the CDR3: TGTGCCAGCAGCTTAAGGGAGACAGATACGCAGTATTTT. Its protein is CASSLRETDTQYF.

CDR3 sequence reads: CASSSGTGGSYEQYF. DNA for the CDR3: TGCGCCAGCAGCTCCGGGACAGGGGGCTCCTACGAGCAGTACTTC. V gene TRBV5-1 combines with J gene TRBJ2-7, with 11 nucleotides matching TRBD1. The CDR3 consists of 15 residues. CDR1 and CDR2 (germline): SGHRS, YFSETQ. The V gene end was trimmed by 3 bases and the J gene end by 0 bases; junction bases not matched to a gene: 2.

J is TRBJ1-5 and V is TRBV19; a possible D gene is TRBD1 (6 bases). Trimming took off 1 base at V and 6 bases at J, with 10 bases between the two ends. CDR1 and CDR2 (germline): LNHDA, SQIVND (reference sequence). CDR3 length: 14 amino acids. The CDR3, as DNA: TGTGCCAGTAGTATAGCACCACAGGGTCAGCCCCAGCATTTT. The encoded protein is CASSIAPQGQPQHF.

This rearrangement joins TRBV10-3 to TRBJ2-2, with 8 nucleotides matching TRBD1. In germline, CDR1 is ENHRY, CDR2 SYGVKD. The CDR3 loop spans 16 amino acids. Unmatched junction bases numbered 4, after V lost 3 bases and J lost 1 base. CDR3 in DNA: TGTGCCATCAGTGAAACCGGGACAGGGAACACCGGGGAGCTGTTTTTT. Amino acid sequence: CAISETGTGNTGELFF.